This T cell receptor (beta chain) was captured by sequencing in a study of radiotherapy plus CTLA-4 blockade in lung cancer. Study overall: Disease control was seen in around 31% of patients, objective responses in about 18%.

In chemo-refractory metastatic non-small-cell lung cancer, patients got ipilimumab CTLA-4 blockade together with focal radiation. TCRdb's copy holds only in-frame clones and misses some; the assay was immunoSEQ multiplex PCR. The sample consists of 45,000 to 60,000 clones, 70% to 80% of them appearing once. General study findings and limits: In blood, tumor-derived TCR clones expanded after radiotherapy plus ipilimumab.

The germline V and J ends were trimmed by 0 bases and 1 base, with 13 bases remaining between them. The V gene's germline CDR1 is LGHNA and CDR2 YSLEER. The CDR3 consists of 18 residues. Remarks on this clone: Antigen: not known.

The receptor was derived from a human donor with non-small cell lung cancer who had a complete response to radiotherapy plus ipilimumab. This chain connects TRBV4-3 to TRBJ1-6, with D unresolved. Here the sequenced sample was peripheral blood, taken from a patient treated with radiotherapy plus ipilimumab. The DNA of the CDR3 is TGCGCCAGCAGCCAAGATCCAAAGGGAGGTTCCTATAATTCACCCCTCCACTTT. This gives the protein CASSQDPKGGSYNSPLHF.